Listed below are T cell receptor beta chains from one sample, sequenced in a study of shared clonotypes between healthy human individuals. TCRdb's copy holds only in-frame clones and misses some; the assay was immunoSEQ multiplex PCR. The data show around 1.1 million clones, more than 75% seen once. Sequencing input: memory CD4+ T cells from PBMCs. These receptors were obtained from a man younger than 30 in good health. Some clones in this sample may be carry-over from other donors' samples. Both conserved end residues are part of each CDR3. Each record gives: D gene, V gene, clone size, J gene, CDR3 DNA, CDR3 protein. D genes are given only for firm matches. Size is omitted from some rows. Given values are once, few, many or a class for expanded clones.

d_call: TRBD1; v_call: TRBV18; clone_size: -; j_call: TRBJ2-6; cdr3_nt: TGTGCCAGCTCACCACCGACCACAGGGGGAGCTGGGGCCAACGTCCTGACTTTC; cdr3_aa: CASSPPTTGGAGANVLTF
d_call: -; v_call: TRBV28; clone_size: -; j_call: TRBJ1-1; cdr3_nt: TGTGCCAGCAGTTTAGCCAGGGTAGGGTTATCGCAAGCTTTCTTT; cdr3_aa: CASSLARVGLSQAFF
d_call: TRBD2; v_call: TRBV5-1; clone_size: few; j_call: TRBJ2-5; cdr3_nt: TGCGCCAGCAGCTTGGTTACGGGGTCCGGGGGGTACCAAGAGACCCAGTACTTC; cdr3_aa: CASSLVTGSGGYQETQYF
d_call: -; v_call: TRBV11-2; clone_size: few; j_call: TRBJ2-7; cdr3_nt: TGTGCCAGCAGCTTAAGCTCCTACGAGCAGTACTTC; cdr3_aa: CASSLSSYEQYF
d_call: -; v_call: TRBV9; clone_size: -; j_call: TRBJ2-1; cdr3_nt: TGTGCCAGCAGCGTAGGGGACTTTTATGAGCAGTTCTTC; cdr3_aa: CASSVGDFYEQFF
d_call: -; v_call: TRBV6-1; clone_size: -; j_call: TRBJ2-5; cdr3_nt: TGTGCCAGCAGTCCGACGGGACAAGGGGAGACCCAGTACTTC; cdr3_aa: CASSPTGQGETQYF
d_call: TRBD2; v_call: TRBV4-2; clone_size: -; j_call: TRBJ2-1; cdr3_nt: TGTGCCAGCAGCCAATCCGGGACTAGCGGGGCTCAGGAGCAGTTCTTC; cdr3_aa: CASSQSGTSGAQEQFF
d_call: -; v_call: TRBV7-3; clone_size: -; j_call: TRBJ2-1; cdr3_nt: TGTGCCAGCAGCTTAAGTCCCCTACTAGAATCTGAGCAGTTCTTC; cdr3_aa: CASSLSPLLESEQFF
d_call: -; v_call: TRBV19; clone_size: -; j_call: TRBJ2-7; cdr3_nt: TGTGCCAGTAGTCCCATTAGTTCGACAGTACCGACCTACGAGCAGTACTTC; cdr3_aa: CASSPISSTVPTYEQYF
d_call: -; v_call: TRBV29-1; clone_size: -; j_call: TRBJ2-5; cdr3_nt: TGCAGCGTTGAAGCTGGACGGTTGGGGACCCAGTACTTC; cdr3_aa: CSVEAGRLGTQYF
d_call: -; v_call: TRBV2; clone_size: -; j_call: TRBJ1-1; cdr3_nt: TGTGCCATCGAGCAGGGGATGAACACTGAAGCTTTCTTT; cdr3_aa: CAIEQGMNTEAFF
d_call: -; v_call: TRBV19; clone_size: -; j_call: TRBJ2-1; cdr3_nt: TGTGCCAGTACCTCAAACCCCGGGGCTTACAGCAATGAGCAGTTCTTC; cdr3_aa: CASTSNPGAYSNEQFF
d_call: -; v_call: TRBV30; clone_size: -; j_call: TRBJ1-3; cdr3_nt: TGTGCCTGGAGTGGGAACAGCCGAAACACCATATATTTT; cdr3_aa: CAWSGNSRNTIYF
d_call: TRBD1; v_call: TRBV29-1; clone_size: -; j_call: TRBJ2-7; cdr3_nt: TGCAGCGGTGGACAGGGAGACTACGAGCAGTACTTC; cdr3_aa: CSGGQGDYEQYF
d_call: -; v_call: TRBV2; clone_size: many; j_call: TRBJ2-1; cdr3_nt: TGTGCCAGCAACGACCCTTACCTCCGGGACTCGCGATACAATGAGCAGTTCTTC; cdr3_aa: CASNDPYLRDSRYNEQFF
d_call: -; v_call: TRBV7-2; clone_size: -; j_call: TRBJ2-7; cdr3_nt: TGTGCCAGCAGCTTAGGCCAGGGCCCCAACTACGAGCAGTACTTC; cdr3_aa: CASSLGQGPNYEQYF
d_call: -; v_call: TRBV29-1; clone_size: -; j_call: TRBJ1-4; cdr3_nt: TGCAGCGTTGGGGGGGAACAGGGCGTTGGTGAAAAACTGTTTTTT; cdr3_aa: CSVGGEQGVGEKLFF
d_call: TRBD2; v_call: TRBV27; clone_size: -; j_call: TRBJ2-3; cdr3_nt: TGTGCCAGCAACCGACTAGCGGCTAGCACAGATACGCAGTATTTT; cdr3_aa: CASNRLAASTDTQYF
d_call: TRBD1; v_call: TRBV30; clone_size: -; j_call: TRBJ1-1; cdr3_nt: TGTGCCTGGAGTGTCAAACAACTACGGGACAGGGTATACACTGAAGCTTTCTTT; cdr3_aa: CAWSVKQLRDRVYTEAFF
d_call: TRBD1; v_call: TRBV7-3; clone_size: -; j_call: TRBJ2-5; cdr3_nt: TGTGCCAGCAGCGCAGGGCAGGGGGCGGTGGGGACCCAGTACTTC; cdr3_aa: CASSAGQGAVGTQYF
d_call: -; v_call: TRBV14; clone_size: -; j_call: TRBJ1-1; cdr3_nt: TGTGCCAGCAGCCCCAGGGAAGGGTTACGCATGAACACTGAAGCTTTCTTT; cdr3_aa: CASSPREGLRMNTEAFF
d_call: TRBD1; v_call: TRBV9; clone_size: few; j_call: TRBJ1-3; cdr3_nt: TGTGCCAGCAGCACTACGACAGGGAGACCTGGAAACACCATATATTTT; cdr3_aa: CASSTTTGRPGNTIYF
d_call: -; v_call: TRBV7-8; clone_size: -; j_call: TRBJ1-5; cdr3_nt: TGTGCCAGCAGCCTCACGCAGGGGTGGTGGCAGCCCCAGCATTTT; cdr3_aa: CASSLTQGWWQPQHF
d_call: -; v_call: TRBV10-3; clone_size: -; j_call: TRBJ1-1; cdr3_nt: TGTGCCATCAAGACCGGGGTTTCGAACACTGAAGCTTTCTTT; cdr3_aa: CAIKTGVSNTEAFF
d_call: -; v_call: TRBV7-8; clone_size: -; j_call: TRBJ2-5; cdr3_nt: TGTGCCAGCAGCTTAGAACCTGCGCAGACCCAGTACTTC; cdr3_aa: CASSLEPAQTQYF
d_call: TRBD2; v_call: TRBV28; clone_size: -; j_call: TRBJ2-4; cdr3_nt: TGTGCCAGCAGCCGGCGAGCCCGGGGACTAGCGGTCGTAGCCAAAAACATTCAGTACTTC; cdr3_aa: CASSRRARGLAVVAKNIQYF
d_call: TRBD1; v_call: TRBV29-1; clone_size: few; j_call: TRBJ2-5; cdr3_nt: TGCAGCGCCAGGACAGGTGGGGAGACCCAGTACTTC; cdr3_aa: CSARTGGETQYF
d_call: -; v_call: TRBV6-5; clone_size: -; j_call: TRBJ1-3; cdr3_nt: TGTGCCAGCAGCCGGGACGGATGGACTGGAAACACCATATATTTT; cdr3_aa: CASSRDGWTGNTIYF
d_call: -; v_call: TRBV7-9; clone_size: -; j_call: TRBJ1-2; cdr3_nt: TGTGCCAGCAGCTTAGTCGGAGCCAACGGTGGCTACACCTTC; cdr3_aa: CASSLVGANGGYTF
d_call: TRBD1; v_call: TRBV30; clone_size: -; j_call: TRBJ2-2; cdr3_nt: TGTGCCTGGACCAGGGGGCTTGTCGGGGAGCTGTTTTTT; cdr3_aa: CAWTRGLVGELFF
d_call: TRBD2; v_call: TRBV6-1; clone_size: -; j_call: TRBJ2-3; cdr3_nt: TGTGCCAGCACCGGACTAGCGGGAAACACAGATACGCAGTATTTT; cdr3_aa: CASTGLAGNTDTQYF
d_call: -; v_call: TRBV9; clone_size: -; j_call: TRBJ1-5; cdr3_nt: TGTGCCAGCAGCGTAGGGGAATTTAGCAATCAGCCCCAGCATTTT; cdr3_aa: CASSVGEFSNQPQHF
d_call: TRBD2; v_call: TRBV27; clone_size: -; j_call: TRBJ2-7; cdr3_nt: TGTGCCAGCAGAACCACTGCCCGGGGACTAGCGGGAGTTATTTCCTACGAGCAGTACTTC; cdr3_aa: CASRTTARGLAGVISYEQYF
d_call: -; v_call: TRBV5-1; clone_size: -; j_call: TRBJ2-7; cdr3_nt: TGCGCCAGCAGCTTCACCGGGAGAACCCACGAGCAGTACTTC; cdr3_aa: CASSFTGRTHEQYF
d_call: TRBD1; v_call: TRBV18; clone_size: -; j_call: TRBJ1-4; cdr3_nt: TGTGCCAGCTCTAGGGGGCAAGGTGAAAAACTGTTTTTT; cdr3_aa: CASSRGQGEKLFF
d_call: TRBD1; v_call: TRBV5-1; clone_size: -; j_call: TRBJ1-1; cdr3_nt: TGCGCCAGCGGTGGACAGGGGGTGGGGAACACTGAAGCTTTCTTT; cdr3_aa: CASGGQGVGNTEAFF
d_call: TRBD2; v_call: TRBV5-4; clone_size: -; j_call: TRBJ2-1; cdr3_nt: TGTGCCAGCAGCCGCAGACTAGCGGTTAACAATGAGCAGTTCTTC; cdr3_aa: CASSRRLAVNNEQFF
d_call: TRBD1; v_call: TRBV28; clone_size: -; j_call: TRBJ2-5; cdr3_nt: TGTGCCAGCAAAGACTCCCGGGACAGGTACACCCAGTACTTC; cdr3_aa: CASKDSRDRYTQYF
d_call: -; v_call: TRBV6-1; clone_size: -; j_call: TRBJ2-7; cdr3_nt: TGTGCCAGCAGTGAGTGGGGATCAGTGGGCGAGCAGTACTTC; cdr3_aa: CASSEWGSVGEQYF
d_call: -; v_call: TRBV6-5; clone_size: -; j_call: TRBJ1-2; cdr3_nt: TGTGCCAGCAGTTCCCGAGCCCATGGCTACACCTTC; cdr3_aa: CASSSRAHGYTF
d_call: -; v_call: TRBV2; clone_size: -; j_call: TRBJ1-1; cdr3_nt: TGTGCCAGCAGTGAAGCGCTTTATTTAACAGGTGAAGCTTTCTTT; cdr3_aa: CASSEALYLTGEAFF
d_call: -; v_call: TRBV30; clone_size: many; j_call: TRBJ1-5; cdr3_nt: TGTGCCTGGAGTACGAGGTCGGGGCAGCCCCAGCATTTT; cdr3_aa: CAWSTRSGQPQHF
d_call: -; v_call: TRBV11-3; clone_size: once; j_call: TRBJ2-2; cdr3_nt: TGTGCCAGCAGCTTAGGCGCGAACACCGGGGAGCTGTTTTTT; cdr3_aa: CASSLGANTGELFF
d_call: -; v_call: TRBV14; clone_size: few; j_call: TRBJ2-1; cdr3_nt: TGTGCCAGCAGCTTAGGGACGAGCGGCCGCGACAATGAGCAGTTCTTC; cdr3_aa: CASSLGTSGRDNEQFF